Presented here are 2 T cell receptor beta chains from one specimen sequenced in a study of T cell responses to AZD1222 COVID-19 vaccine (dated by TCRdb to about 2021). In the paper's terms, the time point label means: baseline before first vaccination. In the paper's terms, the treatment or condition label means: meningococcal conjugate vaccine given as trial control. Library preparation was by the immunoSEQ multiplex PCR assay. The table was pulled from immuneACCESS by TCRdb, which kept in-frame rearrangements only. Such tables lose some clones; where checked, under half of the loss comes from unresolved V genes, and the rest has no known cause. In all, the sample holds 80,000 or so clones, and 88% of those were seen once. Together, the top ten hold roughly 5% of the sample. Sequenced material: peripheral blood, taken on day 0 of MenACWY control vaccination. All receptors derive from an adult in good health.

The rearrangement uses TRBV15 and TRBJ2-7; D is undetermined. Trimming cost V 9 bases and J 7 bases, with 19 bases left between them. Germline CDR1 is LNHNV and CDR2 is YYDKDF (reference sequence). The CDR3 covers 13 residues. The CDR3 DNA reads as TGTGCCACTGGTCGGCAAGGAATTAGGGAGCAGTACTTC. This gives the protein CATGRQGIREQYF.

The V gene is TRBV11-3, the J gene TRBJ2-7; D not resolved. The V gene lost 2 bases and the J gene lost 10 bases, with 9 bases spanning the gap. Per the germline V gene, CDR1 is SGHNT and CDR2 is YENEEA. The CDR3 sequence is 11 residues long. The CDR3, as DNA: TGTGCCAGCAGCTTAAACGAAGAACAGTACTTC. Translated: CASSLNEEQYF.